Shown below are 25 T cell receptor beta chains from a single sample sequenced in a study of T-cell reconstitution after alpha-beta-depleted transplantation in children. Preparing the TCRbeta library involved the use of unique molecular identifiers. TCRdb independently ran MiXCR on the PCR reads; one entry per CDR3 protein. The sample carries just under 550,000 distinct CDR3 sequences, approximately 20% recorded once. Sample: PBMCs from the stem cell graft donor, taken from the stem cell graft. These receptors were collected from a human donor who donated a stem cell graft to a child with acute lymphoblastic leukemia.

This clonotype has a handful of counts. This sequence joins TRBV27 and TRBJ2-7, with 9 positions matching TRBD1. This CDR3 comprises 16 residues. The ends lost 5 bases at V and 2 bases at J; junction bases unmatched: 10. Looked up from germline, CDR1 is MNHEY and CDR2 is SMNVEV (reference sequence). CDR3 sequence: CASSVNGQGLAYEQYF. The CDR3 coding sequence is TGTGCCAGCAGTGTAAACGGACAGGGGCTAGCCTACGAGCAGTACTTC.

This clonotype was counted only a few times. The CDR3: CSARRDRKINEQFF. The CDR3, as DNA: TGCAGTGCTAGAAGGGACCGTAAAATCAATGAGCAGTTCTTC. The chain is built from TRBV20-1 and TRBJ2-1; D tentatively reads TRBD1 or TRBD2 (5 bases each). The CDR3 has 14 amino acids. V lost 2 bases and J lost 6, with 14 bases in between. Germline values: CDR1 DFQATT, CDR2 SNEGSKA (reference sequence).

This chain uses TRBV11-2 with TRBJ2-7, with 8 nucleotides matching TRBD1. The trim removed 6 bases at V and 7 bases at J, leaving 8 bases unmatched. CDR3 length: 13 residues. The germline V gene has CDR1 SGHAT and CDR2 FQNNGV. The CDR3: CASRLQGVGEQYF. The CDR3 region has the DNA TGTGCCAGCAGGCTACAGGGGGTCGGGGAGCAGTACTTC.

This rearrangement joins TRBV12-3 or TRBV12-4 to TRBJ1-5; D is unresolved. Trimming removed 6 bases at V and 5 bases at J, with 20 bases between. This CDR3 has 16 residues. The CDR3 region has the DNA TGTGCCAGCAGCTCCATCACTTGGGGAGTAGATCAGCCCCAGCATTTT. Translation gives CASSSITWGVDQPQHF.

V is TRBV12-3 or TRBV12-4 and J is TRBJ2-7, with 7 nucleotides matching TRBD2. The CDR3 is made up of 14 amino acids. J lost 3 bases, V lost 6 bases, and 8 bases had no gene match. The CDR3 sequence is CASSLGLLNYEQYF. CDR3 sequence (DNA): TGTGCCAGCAGCCTGGGACTACTCAACTACGAGCAGTACTTC.

This chain uses TRBV27 with TRBJ1-1, with a tentative D call TRBD1 (5 bases). The CDR3 has 14 amino acids. Per the germline V gene, CDR1 is MNHEY and CDR2 is SMNVEV (reference sequence). Trimming stripped 3 bases from V and 7 bases from J, with 15 bases between. The CDR3 sequence is CASSFSGPGGEAFF. Written as DNA, the CDR3 is TGTGCCAGCAGTTTCAGCGGGCCCGGGGGTGAAGCTTTCTTT.

The chain employs TRBV15 and TRBJ1-1, with D unclear. The CDR3 loop spans 17 amino acids. V dropped 8 bases and J dropped 0 bases, with 22 bases sitting between them. Germline CDR1 LNHNV, CDR2 YYDKDF (reference sequence). The CDR3 bases are TGTGCCACCGACCAAGGGCGGCAAAACCCTATGAACACTGAAGCTTTCTTT. It yields the protein CATDQGRQNPMNTEAFF.

This clonotype was seen a handful of times. This chain joins TRBV7-9 and TRBJ2-3, with D possibly being TRBD1 (5 bases). In germline, CDR1 is SEHNR, CDR2 FQNEAQ (reference sequence). The CDR3 is made up of 14 amino acids. Trimming removed 4 bases from V and 5 bases from J, with 13 bases in between. The DNA for the CDR3 is TGTGCCAGCAGCTCTGACAGTTCCCTAGATACGCAGTATTTT. Protein: CASSSDSSLDTQYF.

The chain couples TRBV5-1 to TRBJ2-1; 7 nucleotides agree with TRBD2. V lost 0 bases to trimming and J lost 7 bases; unmatched junction nucleotides: 16. Germline V gene lookup returns CDR1 SGHRS and CDR2 YFSETQ. The CDR3 runs to 18 residues. The DNA for the CDR3 is TGCGCCAGCAGCTTGGTTGCTAGCGGTACGTCTATTATAAATGAGCAGTTCTTC. This gives the protein CASSLVASGTSIINEQFF.

This chain joins TRBV7-9 and TRBJ1-2; TRBD1 matches at 7 bases. Germline V lookup: CDR1 SEHNR, CDR2 FQNEAQ (reference sequence). The CDR3 loop spans 14 amino acids. With V trimmed by 6 bases and J by 4 bases, 8 bases remained unmatched. CDR3 nucleotides: TGTGCCAGCAGGGCTGGACAGGACTCCTATGGCTACACCTTC. This gives the protein CASRAGQDSYGYTF.

The gene calls are TRBV18 and TRBJ2-2, with 10 bases matching TRBD2. V lost 3 bases and J lost 4; bases outside the gene matches: 8. The CDR3 has 17 amino acids. Germline V CDR1 and CDR2: KGHSH, LQKENI. This CDR3 reads CASSPRALAGATGELFF. The DNA for the CDR3 is TGTGCCAGCTCACCGAGGGCGCTAGCGGGAGCCACCGGGGAGCTGTTTTTT.

The chain couples TRBV2 to TRBJ2-3, with unresolved D. This CDR3 comprises 14 residues. Trimming stripped 3 bases from V and 2 bases from J, with 9 bases between. CDR1 and CDR2 (germline): SNHLY, FYNNEI. The CDR3 loop reads CASSDNGYTDTQYF. The CDR3 region has the DNA TGTGCCAGCAGTGACAACGGTTACACAGATACGCAGTATTTT.

This clonotype was seen a handful of times. V usage is TRBV27 and J usage is TRBJ2-7; TRBD1 matches 10 bases. The CDR3 loop spans 15 amino acids. The V gene end was trimmed by 5 bases and the J gene end by 6 bases; junction bases not matched to a gene: 10. Germline CDR1 MNHEY, CDR2 SMNVEV (reference sequence). The CDR3 protein is CASSPLRDRGPEQYF. The CDR3 coding sequence is TGTGCCAGCAGTCCCCTTAGGGACAGGGGCCCCGAGCAGTACTTC.

The table lists this clonotype with a few counts. The chain carries TRBV20-1 and TRBJ2-7, with a possible D match to TRBD1 (6 bases). Trimming pared 5 bases from V and 3 bases from J, leaving 11 bases between. CDR3 length: 12 residues. The germline V gene encodes CDR1 DFQATT and CDR2 SNEGSKA (reference sequence). The DNA of the CDR3 is TGCAGTGCTGACAAGGACAGCTACGAGCAGTACTTC. Its protein product is CSADKDSYEQYF.

This sequence joins TRBV20-1 and TRBJ2-2, with 8 bases identical to TRBD1. V lost 5 bases and J lost 2; bases outside the gene matches: 7. CDR3 length: 15 amino acids. Germline values: CDR1 DFQATT, CDR2 SNEGSKA (reference sequence). CDR3 bases: TGCAGTGCTCGGAGACAGGGGTCCAACACCGGGGAGCTGTTTTTT. Amino acids: CSARRQGSNTGELFF.

On this clonotype itself: Being one base from a much bigger clone, this may be a read error. This chain connects TRBV7-9 to TRBJ2-1, with 11 positions matching TRBD2. The germline CDR1 and CDR2 sequences are SEHNR and FQNEAQ (reference sequence). CDR3 length: 15 amino acids. CDR3 protein: CASSLGLAGHNQQFF. CDR3 DNA: TGTGCCAGCAGCTTAGGACTAGCGGGGCACAATCAGCAGTTCTTC. The complete variable domain, with remaining parts taken from reference TRBV7-9 and TRBJ2-1, reads DTGVSQNPRHKITKRGQNVTFRCDPISEHNRLYWYRQTLGQGPEFLTYFQNEAQLEKSRLLSDRFSAERPKGSFSTLEIQRTEQGDSAMYLCASSLGLAGHNQQFFGPGTRLTVL.

In this sample, this clonotype turned up a few times. The gene calls are TRBV5-1 and TRBJ2-7; TRBD2 agrees at 11 bases. The CDR3 contains 15 residues. CDR1 and CDR2 (germline): SGHRS, YFSETQ. V trimming: 3 bases; J trimming: 5 bases; junction bases outside the gene matches: 7. CDR3 nucleotide sequence: TGCGCCAGCAGCTCACTAGCGGGAGTTCTACACGAGCAGTACTTC. This encodes CASSSLAGVLHEQYF.

This chain uses TRBV20-1 with TRBJ2-5; 7 nucleotides align to TRBD1. The V gene's germline CDR1 is DFQATT and CDR2 SNEGSKA (reference sequence). CDR3 length equals 14 residues. Germline trimming cut 5 bases from V and 5 bases from J; bases unmatched to any gene: 11. CDR3 nucleotides: TGCAGTGCTCTTTATGACAGGGAACCGGAGACCCAGTACTTC. Translated, it gives CSALYDREPETQYF.

This clonotype was counted a few times. The chain links TRBV5-1 to TRBJ2-7; 10 bases map to TRBD2. The CDR3 loop spans 15 amino acids. The V segment lost 0 bases and the J segment 6 bases; nucleotides outside the gene matches: 6. The germline gives CDR1 SGHRS, CDR2 YFSETQ. The chain's CDR3 is CASSLDGAGGGEQYF. CDR3 DNA sequence: TGCGCCAGCAGCTTGGACGGAGCGGGAGGGGGCGAGCAGTACTTC.

This clonotype has only a few counts. V gene TRBV6-1 combines with J gene TRBJ2-7; D gene unclear. Germline-derived CDR1 and CDR2 are MNHNS and SASEGT. The ends were cut back, 6 bases at V and 0 bases at J, with 9 bases in the middle. The CDR3 runs 13 residues. This chain's CDR3 is CASSSSSSYEQYF. CDR3 DNA sequence: TGTGCCAGCAGCTCTTCAAGCTCCTACGAGCAGTACTTC.

The DNA of the CDR3 is TGCAGCGTTGGGATTACAGACTCCTACGAGCAGTACTTC. It codes for CSVGITDSYEQYF. This chain connects TRBV29-1 to TRBJ2-7; no clear D gene. The CDR3 totals 13 residues. Germline V gives CDR1 SQVTM, CDR2 ANQGSEA. The V gene lost 4 bases and the J gene lost 0 bases, with 10 bases spanning the gap.

This clonotype has more than one count but fewer than ten. The chain links TRBV10-3 to TRBJ2-7; possibly TRBD1 or TRBD2 for D (5 bases each). The germline gives CDR1 ENHRY, CDR2 SYGVKD. This CDR3 spans 13 amino acids. V dropped 8 bases and J dropped 2 bases, with 13 bases sitting between them. The CDR3 here is CAIRDPATYEQYF. CDR3 DNA: TGTGCCATCCGGGACCCAGCGACCTACGAGCAGTACTTC.

The rearrangement uses TRBV7-8 and TRBJ2-7, with 8 nucleotides matching TRBD1. The CDR3 is 16 residues long. Trimming at V came to 6 bases and at J to 6 bases, leaving 16 bases not matched to a gene. The germline V gene encodes CDR1 SGHVS and CDR2 FQNEAQ. Here the CDR3 reads CASRSRLGQGTREQYF. In DNA, the CDR3 is TGTGCCAGCAGGTCCCGTCTAGGACAGGGAACCCGCGAGCAGTACTTC. Looking up the rest from reference TRBV7-8 and TRBJ2-7 gives the full variable domain: GAGVSQSPRYKVAKRGQDVALRCDPISGHVSLFWYQQALGQGPEFLTYFQNEAQLDKSGLPSDRFFAERPEGSVSTLKIQRTQQEDSAVYLCASRSRLGQGTREQYFGPGTRLTVT.

This clonotype was picked up a small number of times. The V and J genes are TRBV4-1 and TRBJ2-1; TRBD2 is a possible D gene (6 bases). The CDR3 is made up of 16 amino acids. Trimming removed 6 bases at V and 2 bases at J, with 17 bases between. CDR1 and CDR2 (germline): MGHRA, YSYEKL. This chain's CDR3 is CASSIRGGTTYNEQFF. The CDR3 DNA sequence: TGCGCCAGCAGTATAAGAGGCGGGACCACCTACAATGAGCAGTTCTTC.

This clonotype has just a few counts. The DNA of the CDR3 is TGTGCCAGCATTGCGAGCACAGATACGCAGTATTTT. Encoded protein: CASIASTDTQYF. This chain joins TRBV2 and TRBJ2-3; D gene ambiguous. This CDR3 comprises 12 residues. Germline V CDR1 and CDR2: SNHLY, FYNNEI. V was clipped by 7 bases and J by 0 bases, with 5 bases between them.